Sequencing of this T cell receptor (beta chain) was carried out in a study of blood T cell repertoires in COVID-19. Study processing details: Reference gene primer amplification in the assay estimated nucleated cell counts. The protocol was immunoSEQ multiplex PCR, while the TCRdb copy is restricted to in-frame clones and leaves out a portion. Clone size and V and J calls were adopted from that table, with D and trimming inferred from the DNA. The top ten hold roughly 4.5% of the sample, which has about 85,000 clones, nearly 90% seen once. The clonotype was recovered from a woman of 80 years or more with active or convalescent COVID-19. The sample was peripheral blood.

CDR3 residues: CASSQTSGSADTQYF. Here the CDR3 DNA reads TGTGCCAGCAGCCAAACTAGCGGGAGTGCAGATACGCAGTATTTT. This chain connects TRBV5-4 to TRBJ2-3; 11 nucleotides line up with TRBD2. CDR3 length: 15 residues. Trimming at V came to 4 bases and at J to 4 bases, leaving 5 bases not matched to a gene. CDR1 is SGHNT and CDR2 is YYREEE in the germline V gene (reference sequence).